This note documents a single T cell receptor (beta chain) sequence. Losses at the gene ends were 2 bases for V and 7 bases for J; bases not matched to a gene: 6. Germline V gene sequence: CDR1 SGHRS, CDR2 YFSETQ. CDR3 length: 14 amino acids. The data were taken from a study of blood T cell repertoires in COVID-19. Background on the study: Acute and convalescent COVID-19 samples came from the United States, Italy and Spain. Sources were T cells, B-cell-depleted T cells, or PBMCs; the material itself was cDNA or gDNA.

In the source study's methods: How many nucleated cells were present was estimated from reference gene primer amplification. Some clones are missing from TCRdb's copy, which holds only in-frame ones; the method was immunoSEQ multiplex PCR. D and trimming come from the DNA, and the V and J calls and clone size come from that table. The sample shows about 150,000 clones, about 80% of them seen only once. Sequencing was performed on peripheral blood. V is TRBV5-1 and J is TRBJ1-1, with 9 nucleotides matching TRBD1. The receptor's source is a man in his sixties or seventies with acute or convalescent COVID-19. As DNA, the CDR3 is TGCGCCAGCAGCTTCACAGGGGGCCCAGATGAAGCTTTCTTT. Its protein is CASSFTGGPDEAFF.